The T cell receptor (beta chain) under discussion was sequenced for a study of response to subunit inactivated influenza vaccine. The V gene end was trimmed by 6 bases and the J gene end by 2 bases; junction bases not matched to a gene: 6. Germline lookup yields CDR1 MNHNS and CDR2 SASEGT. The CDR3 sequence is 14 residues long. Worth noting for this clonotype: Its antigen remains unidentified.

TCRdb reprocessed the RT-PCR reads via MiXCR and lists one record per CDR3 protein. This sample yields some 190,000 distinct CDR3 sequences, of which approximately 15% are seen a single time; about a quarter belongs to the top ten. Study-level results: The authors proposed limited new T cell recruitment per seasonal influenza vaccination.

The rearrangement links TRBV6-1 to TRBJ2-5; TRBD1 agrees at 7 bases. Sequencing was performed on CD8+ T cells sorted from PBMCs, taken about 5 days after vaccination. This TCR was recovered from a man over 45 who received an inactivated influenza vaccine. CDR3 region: CASREWGQQETQYF. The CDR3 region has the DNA TGTGCCAGCAGGGAATGGGGACAGCAAGAGACCCAGTACTTC.